Below, 15 T cell receptor beta chains from the same sample are listed, as sequenced in a study of response to subunit inactivated influenza vaccine. Each CDR3 protein is one row after TCRdb ran MiXCR on the RT-PCR reads. The sample consists of roughly 540,000 distinct CDR3 sequences, under 25% of them appearing once. The same specimen was also included in a second study, on T cells expressing NK-cell markers. This second study says: In generating TCR beta cDNA, 5'RACE template switching with UMIs was used.

Sequencing used CD4+ T cells sorted from PBMCs, obtained 11 to 12 days after vaccination. These receptors came from a man aged 50-59 years who received an inactivated influenza vaccine.

The J gene is TRBJ2-3, the V gene TRBV9; D is unresolved. The germline V and J ends were trimmed by 4 bases and 15 bases, with 18 bases remaining between them. The CDR3 is 12 residues long. Germline CDR1 is SGDLS and CDR2 is YYNGEE. In DNA form, the CDR3 reads TGTGCCAGCAGCCCTAACCGGGCCCCTATTTATTTT. Amino acids: CASSPNRAPIYF.

A few counts support this clonotype. V is TRBV29-1 and J is TRBJ2-1; a weak D match, TRBD2 (6 bases). Germline V gene lookup returns CDR1 SQVTM and CDR2 ANQGSEA. Trimming left V 2 bases short and J 8 bases short, with 19 bases between. The CDR3 sequence is 15 residues long. The CDR3 region is CSVEFGARGRDEQFF. CDR3 in DNA: TGCAGCGTTGAATTTGGCGCGCGGGGTAGAGATGAGCAGTTCTTC.

The DNA of the CDR3 is TGTGCCAGCAGAATTCAGGGACAAGAGACCCAGTACTTC. This codes for CASRIQGQETQYF. The gene calls are TRBV27 and TRBJ2-5; maybe TRBD1 (5 bases). CDR3 length: 13 amino acids. Trimming cost V 6 bases and J 2 bases, with 10 bases left between them. Looked up from germline, CDR1 is MNHEY and CDR2 is SMNVEV (reference sequence).

The chain carries TRBV10-3 and TRBJ1-2, with unresolved D. Germline CDR1 ENHRY, CDR2 SYGVKD. Trimming removed 6 bases from V and 3 bases from J, with 20 bases in between. This CDR3 is 16 amino acids long. In nucleotides, the CDR3 is TGTGCCATCAGCGCAGTCCTGGGTCGAACTGACTATGGCTACACCTTC. It is translated as CAISAVLGRTDYGYTF.

This clonotype was recorded many times. This chain's CDR3 is CSASSAAAKNIQYF. The CDR3 DNA reads as TGCAGTGCTAGTTCGGCAGCAGCCAAAAACATTCAGTACTTC. V and J are TRBV20-1 and TRBJ2-4, with D uncertain. The germline gives CDR1 DFQATT, CDR2 SNEGSKA (reference sequence). The CDR3 sequence is 14 residues long. The V gene lost 3 bases and the J gene lost 0 bases, with 9 bases spanning the gap.

V and J are TRBV27 and TRBJ1-5; D call uncertain. This CDR3 comprises 13 residues. Trimming took 5 bases from V and 6 from J, leaving 11 bases between them. Germline lookup yields CDR1 MNHEY and CDR2 SMNVEV (reference sequence). The CDR3 protein is CASSRRIRQPQHF. The DNA for the CDR3 is TGTGCCAGCAGTCGCAGGATCCGTCAGCCCCAGCATTTT.

There are many counts of this clonotype. The chain recombines TRBV3-1 with TRBJ2-7, with 9 bases fitting TRBD2. The V gene end was trimmed by 1 base and the J gene end by 4 bases; junction bases not matched to a gene: 5. This CDR3 comprises 15 residues. From germline, CDR1 is LGHDT and CDR2 YNNKEL (reference sequence). The DNA of the CDR3 is TGTGCCAGCAGCCAAGCTAGCGGGAACCCTTACGAGCAGTACTTC. Its translation is CASSQASGNPYEQYF.

In the case of this clonotype: One end of the junction varies from germline; a read error may be responsible. The V and J genes are TRBV10-3 and TRBJ1-6; TRBD1 matches at 7 bases. CDR1 ENHRY and CDR2 SYGVKD come from the germline V gene. This CDR3 region has 15 residues. In nucleotides, the CDR3 is TGTACCATCAGACGAGGGACAGACAGGGCTTCACCCCTCCACTTT. Amino acids: CTIRRGTDRASPLHF.

This clonotype has more than one count but fewer than ten. The J gene is TRBJ2-1, the V gene TRBV12-3 or TRBV12-4; tentatively, D is TRBD2 (6 bases). V gave up 7 bases and J gave up 6 bases, with 16 bases separating them. CDR3 length equals 14 residues. Here the CDR3 DNA reads TGTGCCAGCACCCCGGGAGTAGCGCCCAATGAGCAGTTCTTC. It is translated as CASTPGVAPNEQFF.

The V gene is TRBV20-1, the J gene TRBJ2-3; D is unclear. The germline V and J ends were trimmed by 0 bases and 0 bases, with 7 bases remaining between them. Germline lookup yields CDR1 DFQATT and CDR2 SNEGSKA (reference sequence). CDR3 size: 14 residues. CDR3 in DNA: TGCAGTGCTAGAGATACGTCTAGCACAGATACGCAGTATTTT. It codes for CSARDTSSTDTQYF.

This clonotype is a singleton in its sample. J is TRBJ2-4 and V is TRBV12-3 or TRBV12-4, with 8 bases identical to TRBD2. The V and J ends lost 5 bases and 9 bases, in that order; junction bases with no gene match: 0. This CDR3 region has 11 residues. The DNA for the CDR3 is TGTGCCAGCAGTGCGGGGGGCATTCAGTACTTC. This gives the protein CASSAGGIQYF.

The chain carries TRBV29-1 and TRBJ2-1; 7 nucleotides align to TRBD2. Germline CDR1 and CDR2: SQVTM and ANQGSEA. The CDR3 runs to 16 residues. The junction had 18 bases not matched to a gene; V was cut back by 6 bases and J by 7 bases. CDR3 DNA: TGCAGCGTGGTGACTGTGGGCGGGAGTGTTGTAAATGAGCAGTTCTTC. Translating gives CSVVTVGGSVVNEQFF.

There are many counts of this clonotype. The CDR3 DNA is TGTGCCAGCAGCTCAGGGTGGGGATACGCTACGAACACCGGGGAGCTGTTTTTT. Amino acid sequence: CASSSGWGYATNTGELFF. V usage is TRBV7-8 and J usage is TRBJ2-2, with D perhaps matching TRBD1 (5 bases). Germline lookup yields CDR1 SGHVS and CDR2 FQNEAQ. Trimming cost V 4 bases and J 0 bases, with 18 bases left between them. CDR3 length equals 18 residues.

This clonotype was counted only a few times. V and J are TRBV4-2 and TRBJ2-5, with D perhaps matching TRBD2 (5 bases). This CDR3 region has 15 residues. The germline V and J ends were trimmed by 2 bases and 2 bases, with 12 bases remaining between them. Germline CDR1 reads LGHNA; CDR2 reads YNFKEQ. The CDR3 loop is CASSQQNRGQETQYF. The CDR3 DNA sequence: TGTGCCAGCAGCCAACAGAACCGGGGACAAGAGACCCAGTACTTC.

The CDR3 DNA sequence: TGTGCCAGCAGCCGGGGGGGGCCCGGGGAGCTGTTTTTT. Its translation is CASSRGGPGELFF. The V and J genes are TRBV11-2 and TRBJ2-2; 8 nucleotides line up with TRBD2. Germline values: CDR1 SGHAT, CDR2 FQNNGV. The V segment lost 5 bases and the J segment 6 bases; nucleotides outside the gene matches: 2. The CDR3 sequence is 13 residues long. Full variable domain (outside the CDR3, taken from reference TRBV11-2 and TRBJ2-2): EAGVAQSPRYKIIEKRQSVAFWCNPISGHATLYWYQQILGQGPKLLIQFQNNGVVDDSQLPKDRFSAERLKGVDSTLKIQPAKLEDSAVYLCASSRGGPGELFFGEGSRLTVL.